This T cell receptor (beta chain) was profiled in a study of radiation and T cells in renal cell carcinoma (dated by TCRdb to about 2020). Broadly, across the study: In total, 50 to 55 samples underwent TCR beta sequencing: some 26 tumors plus 27 peripheral blood samples. The last blood draw occurred 4 weeks after radiation, at the same time as nephrectomy. In the roughly 49 samples combined, some 4 million unique CDR3 nucleotide sequences were found, encoding 2,658,974 unique CDR3 amino acid sequences.

What the work shows at the level of the full study, not this receptor alone: An increase in top tumor clonotypes in blood was observed from baseline to 2 weeks post-radiation, followed by contraction by 4 weeks, which was taken to suggest transient expansion of tumor-resident clones. Because pretreatment tumor biopsies were not available, the study could not determine whether clonotypes were already present within the tumor at baseline. Tracking of blood repertoire dynamics stopped at three to five weeks after treatment, with no follow-up past that point. With a single-armed trial design, the study had no way to address how radiation dose or scheduling affects the TCR repertoire.

TCR beta libraries were generated from genomic DNA with the immunoSEQ kit, following the manufacturer's recommendations. To prepare the libraries, a first multiplex PCR with proprietary primers was run, followed by a second PCR that added unique barcodes, and a bead cleanup was done after each round. Each sample batch included a kit-provided positive control reaction and a negative control reaction. The final libraries were assessed on an Agilent 4200 TapeStation D1000 ScreenTape, pooled by volume, and quantified by qPCR. An Illumina NextSeq500 fitted with a MidOutput 150-cycle cartridge performed the sequencing, running 156 Read1 cycles and 15 Index1 cycles with the kit's custom primers. The pooled library was loaded at 0.95 to 1 pM with roughly 19% PhiX control spiked in. For the original study's pipeline: Vendor-processed data were analyzed in R, with a clonotype defined as all T cells sharing the same CDR3 nucleotide sequence. For clone abundance analyses, frequencies were normalized to the 10,000 most abundant clones in each sample. Public T cell clones, which averaged fewer than five per sample, were excluded before analysis. Tumor-enriched clonotypes and baseline blood-enriched clonotypes were defined as those with an abundance difference of at least 32-fold between compartments. A beta-binomial differential abundance model was used to identify clonotypes that expanded or contracted between blood time points. Similarity between tumor and blood repertoires was quantified using the Baroni-Urbani and Buser coefficient, and groups were compared with two-tailed Wilcoxon tests in R. This immuneACCESS table, as held by TCRdb, lists in-frame sequences with V and J called but not all clones. Of the missing ones, under half trace to an unresolved V gene in checked studies; the others have no known cause. V and J calls and clone size are copied from that table; D and trimming were computed from the DNA. The sample table contains 120,000 to 150,000 clones; only one count was recorded for 70% to 90% of them. Clones ranked in the top ten supply under 20% of the sample.

According to the study, the label for this sample's time point signals: blood 4 weeks post-SBRT, at nephrectomy. The sample's treatment or condition, from its label and the paper: 15 Gy SBRT to primary tumor, nephrectomy 4 weeks later. The samples were drawn from a clinical trial, where primary renal cell carcinomas were treated with 15 Gy of stereotactic body radiation therapy and then removed by nephrectomy 4 weeks afterward. To track tumor-enriched clonotypes, serial peripheral blood was sampled from radiation-treated patients at baseline and at 2 weeks and 4 weeks after SBRT. Renal cell carcinoma with clear cell pathology was present in all patients. The QIAamp DNA Blood Mini Kit (Qiagen) was used to prepare genomic DNA for TCR sequencing. Only samples passing all quality control checks were included in the analyses. As for this clone: No antigen is known for it. No per-base quality is available; no much larger clone lies one base away.

Trimming takes 6 bases from V and 0 bases from J, and the germline ends sit 8 bases apart. From cysteine to phenylalanine, the CDR3 is 13 amino acids long. The sequence is cut down to CDR3 DNA, 39 bases in frame from base 1. Per the germline V gene, LGHNA is the CDR1 and YNFKEQ is the CDR2. Recombination joined TRBV4-2 with TRBJ1-1, with the D gene not clear enough to name. The clonotype originates from a woman in her 50s with renal cell carcinoma. The sample here was blood, taken from a patient whose treatment included radiotherapy and nephrectomy. The bases are TGTGCCAGCAGTCTTCTATTGAACACTGAAGCTTTCTTT. This is translated as CASSLLLNTEAFF.